The clone carrying this T cell receptor beta chain was counted only a few times. Antigen unknown. The sample is drawn from a study of beta chain features in type 1 diabetes. The study, taken as a whole, reports: There was a possibility that cDNA sequencing over-represented cells with high TCR expression. For Type 1 diabetes patients, all four CD4+ subsets carried TCRB CDR3s that were moderately but significantly shorter.

Every bit of the isolated RNA underwent reverse transcription, so sequencing read expressed TCRB transcripts. For naive, central memory and regulatory T cell samples, reads averaged roughly 4 million. Clones were read by immunoSEQ multiplex PCR, and TCRdb kept only the in-frame ones, dropping some. Seen here are roughly 730,000 clones, about an eighth observed once, and the top ten hold 0.022%. Germline values: CDR1 KGHSY, CDR2 FQNENV. CDR3 size: 13 residues. Deletions cut 3 bases from V and 1 base from J, with 6 bases between. The gene calls are TRBV16 and TRBJ1-1; D gene unclear. The origin of this receptor is a man aged 18-30 years with type 1 diabetes. The sequenced sample was naive CD4+ T cells from blood. The CDR3 sequence: CASSQMQNTEAFF. The CDR3 DNA sequence: TGTGCCAGCAGCCAGATGCAGAACACTGAAGCTTTCTTT.